This T cell receptor beta chain came from a study of OX40 agonist ivuxolimab in advanced cancers. CDR3 size: 15 residues. CDR1 and CDR2 from the germline V gene are KGHSH and LQKENI. V lost 6 bases to trimming and J lost 2 bases; unmatched junction nucleotides: 6. Profiling relied on immunoSEQ multiplex PCR, and the TCRdb table lists in-frame clones only, not all of them. The table includes 50,000 to 60,000 clones, roughly 86% detected once. The sequencing used CD4+ or CD8+ T cells sorted from blood, collected in a trial of the OX40 agonist ivuxolimab. This chain uses TRBV18 with TRBJ1-5, with 8 bases matching TRBD1. The sequence came from an adult with an advanced solid tumor such as melanoma, head and neck, liver or kidney cancer. CDR3 DNA: TGTGCCAGCTCGGACAGGGAGTTACGCAATCAGCCCCAGCATTTT. It encodes CASSDRELRNQPQHF.